A single sample is the source of the 30 T cell receptor beta chains below, sequenced in a study of identical twins (dated by TCRdb to 2016 to 2018). Library preparation used 5' RACE. The instrument was an Illumina HiSeq 2000. Starting from the raw public reads, TCRdb applied fastp trimming at Q25, assembled clones with MiXCR and retained in-frame beta chains. A single entry per CDR3 protein holds the most common genes and DNA from its merged rows. In this sample the table shows approximately 630,000 distinct CDR3 sequences, about 7.6% of which occur a single time. The ten largest clones capture around 1.6% of the sample. These data were also filed under a second study, of yellow fever vaccine responses in identical twins.

Sequenced input: PBMCs. The receptors shown here come from a woman between 18 and 29 years old in good health.

Ten or more counts support this clonotype. J is TRBJ2-7 and V is TRBV12-3 or TRBV12-4; TRBD2 matches at 7 bases. CDR3 length: 15 amino acids. Unmatched junction bases numbered 10, after V lost 6 bases and J lost 2 bases. This CDR3 reads CASSPQWDYPYEQYF. The CDR3 DNA reads TGTGCCAGCAGCCCTCAGTGGGACTATCCCTACGAGCAGTACTTC.

The chain uses TRBV11-2 and TRBJ2-1; maybe TRBD2 (5 bases). Trimming shortened V by 6 bases and J by 0 bases, and 15 bases separated the two germline ends. This CDR3 is 16 amino acids long. Germline CDR1 reads SGHAT; CDR2 reads FQNNGV. In DNA, the CDR3 is TGTGCCAGCAGGGACTGGGCCCATAGCTCCTACAATGAGCAGTTCTTC. The encoded protein is CASRDWAHSSYNEQFF.

This clonotype was picked up many times. This chain joins TRBV12-3 or TRBV12-4 and TRBJ2-1; 13 bases fit TRBD2. The CDR3 sequence is 16 residues long. V shed 1 base, J shed 4 bases, and the junction held 1 base outside the gene matches. CDR3 in amino acids: CASSLELAGGYNEQFF. The CDR3 nucleotides are TGTGCCAGCAGTTTAGAACTAGCGGGGGGGTACAATGAGCAGTTCTTC.

This clonotype occurred a few times. This chain connects TRBV7-6 to TRBJ2-1; TRBD2 matches at 14 bases. This CDR3 has 16 residues. Germline loops: CDR1 SGHVS, CDR2 FNYEAQ. Trimming removed 5 bases from V and 8 bases from J; junction bases left unmatched: 8. The CDR3 nucleotides are TGTGCCAGCAGCCTTGGACTAGCGGGAGGAGGGGATGAGCAGTTCTTC. Translation: CASSLGLAGGGDEQFF.

This clonotype was counted ten times or more. V and J are TRBV5-1 and TRBJ2-1; maybe TRBD2 (6 bases). The V gene lost 4 bases and the J gene lost 0 bases, with 14 bases spanning the gap. The germline CDR1 and CDR2 sequences are SGHRS and YFSETQ. The CDR3 sequence is 16 residues long. CDR3 coding DNA: TGCGCCAGCAGCGCTGGACTACTCAGCTCCTACAATGAGCAGTTCTTC. Its protein is CASSAGLLSSYNEQFF.

This clonotype has more than one count but fewer than ten. The chain is built from TRBV20-1 and TRBJ1-5; possibly TRBD1 for D (6 bases). The length of the CDR3 is 19 residues. Germline values: CDR1 DFQATT, CDR2 SNEGSKA (reference sequence). The V end lost 0 bases, the J end lost 1 base, and 22 bases lay between the germline ends. DNA of the CDR3: TGCAGTGCTAGAGATCTCCGGGACACTCTAAGGGGGAGCAATCAGCCCCAGCATTTT. Protein product: CSARDLRDTLRGSNQPQHF.

This clonotype occurred a few times. V and J are TRBV15 and TRBJ1-2; perhaps TRBD1 as D (5 bases). The V gene lost 5 bases and the J gene lost 5 bases, with 18 bases spanning the gap. The germline V gene encodes CDR1 LNHNV and CDR2 YYDKDF (reference sequence). This CDR3 contains 15 residues. The CDR3 DNA reads TGTGCCACCAGCGGACCCACCGGGACGGCATATGGCTACACCTTC. Encoded protein: CATSGPTGTAYGYTF.

CDR3 sequence: CAISEGQGANSPLHF. Here the CDR3 DNA reads TGTGCCATCAGTGAGGGACAGGGGGCGAATTCACCCCTCCACTTT. This rearrangement joins TRBV10-3 to TRBJ1-6; TRBD1 aligns across 11 bases. The germline V gene encodes CDR1 ENHRY and CDR2 SYGVKD. V was pared by 2 bases and J by 7 bases, with 1 base of the junction left unmatched. There are 15 residues in the CDR3.

The chain is built from TRBV3-1 and TRBJ2-3; TRBD1 agrees at 9 bases. Trimming at V came to 2 bases and at J to 4 bases, leaving 4 bases not matched to a gene. The CDR3 consists of 15 residues. In germline, CDR1 is LGHDT, CDR2 YNNKEL (reference sequence). The CDR3 DNA follows: TGTGCCAGCAGCCAACAACAGGGGGCATCAGATACGCAGTATTTT. Its protein product is CASSQQQGASDTQYF.

The chain recombines TRBV6-1 with TRBJ2-1; 8 nucleotides line up with TRBD2. The CDR3 has 15 residues. CDR1 and CDR2 from the germline V gene are MNHNS and SASEGT. V gave up 4 bases and J gave up 4 bases; unmatched junction bases: 6. CDR3 in DNA: TGTGCCAGCAGTGTGTCCGGGACTAGATACAATGAGCAGTTCTTC. It codes for CASSVSGTRYNEQFF.

The sample holds a few counts of this clonotype. This sequence joins TRBV7-9 and TRBJ2-1; 7 bases map to TRBD1. V dropped 5 bases and J dropped 6; count of bases not matched to a gene: 10. This CDR3 region has 15 residues. Germline assignment: CDR1 SEHNR and CDR2 FQNEAQ (reference sequence). CDR3 nucleotide sequence: TGTGCCAGCAGCCCGCCCGGCACAGGGGCCAATGAGCAGTTCTTC. The encoded protein is CASSPPGTGANEQFF.

This clonotype was seen many times. J is TRBJ2-2 and V is TRBV28, with TRBD2 identical over 7 bases. With 4 bases clipped from V and 5 bases from J, the junction kept 7 bases outside the gene matches. CDR3 length equals 15 residues. Germline lookup yields CDR1 MDHEN and CDR2 SYDVKM. Here the CDR3 reads CASSSPGGRTGELFF. CDR3 in DNA: TGTGCCAGCAGTTCCCCGGGGGGTCGGACCGGGGAGCTGTTTTTT.

This clonotype has at least ten counts. The CDR3 bases are TGTGCCAGCAGCGAAGGAGGCAGGCAGGGGAATGAGCAGTTCTTC. This encodes CASSEGGRQGNEQFF. The chain recombines TRBV7-8 with TRBJ2-1; D is possibly TRBD1 (6 bases). The CDR3 length is 15 residues. Germline V gene lookup returns CDR1 SGHVS and CDR2 FQNEAQ. Deletions cut 5 bases from V and 7 bases from J, with 18 bases between.

This clonotype was detected many times. The CDR3 is CASSREAGSSYNEQFF. CDR3 in DNA: TGCGCCAGCAGCCGCGAGGCAGGGAGCTCCTACAATGAGCAGTTCTTC. The chain carries TRBV5-1 and TRBJ2-1; the D gene could be TRBD1 or TRBD2 (5 bases each). The V and J ends lost 4 bases and 0 bases respectively, with 14 bases between them. Germline CDR1 is SGHRS and CDR2 is YFSETQ. CDR3 size: 16 residues.

This clonotype came up a few times. V usage is TRBV2 and J usage is TRBJ1-1; 7 nucleotides match TRBD1. Germline V gives CDR1 SNHLY, CDR2 FYNNEI. The CDR3 is 14 residues long. V dropped 4 bases and J dropped 11; count of bases not matched to a gene: 13. CDR3: CASSGLTGFLRAFF. The CDR3 DNA is TGTGCCAGCAGTGGCTTGACAGGGTTTCTCAGGGCTTTCTTT.

Many counts were recorded for this clonotype. The V call is TRBV12-3 or TRBV12-4, the J call TRBJ2-5; a weak D match, TRBD2 (6 bases). The V gene lost 8 bases and the J gene lost 4 bases, with 11 bases spanning the gap. The CDR3 loop spans 12 amino acids. CDR3: CASGSGRETQYF. The CDR3 region has the DNA TGTGCCAGCGGAAGCGGGCGAGAGACCCAGTACTTC.

This clonotype occurred a few times. The chain uses TRBV19 and TRBJ2-2; 7 bases line up with TRBD1. CDR1 and CDR2 (germline): LNHDA, SQIVND (reference sequence). The CDR3 covers 15 residues. V shed 6 bases, J shed 4 bases, and the junction held 8 bases outside the gene matches. The CDR3 nucleotides read TGTGCCAGTAGAGGGGGCCAGGTCGCCACCGGGGAGCTGTTTTTT. This sequence encodes CASRGGQVATGELFF.

On this clonotype itself: Given a much more abundant clone one base away, this may be a read error. The chain uses TRBV15 and TRBJ2-2; TRBD1 matches at 9 bases. Germline values: CDR1 LNHNV, CDR2 YYDKDF (reference sequence). CDR3 length: 17 residues. CDR3 sequence: CATSGDGGQGYTGELFF. As DNA, the CDR3 is TGTGCCACCAGCGGAGATGGGGGACAGGGATACACCGGGGAGCTGTTTTTT.

There are a few counts of this clonotype. V is TRBV6-2 or TRBV6-3 and J is TRBJ1-5; tentatively, D is TRBD1 (6 bases). CDR1 is MNHEY, CDR2 SVGEGT, per germline. The CDR3 length is 15 residues. V gave up 6 bases and J gave up 4 bases, with 16 bases separating them. The CDR3 is CASRPPGAKNQPQHF. The CDR3 DNA is TGTGCCAGCAGGCCCCCGGGGGCTAAAAATCAGCCCCAGCATTTT.

The chain joins TRBV4-1 to TRBJ1-2, with D tentatively TRBD1 (5 bases). Trimming shortened V by 0 bases and J by 3 bases, and 14 bases separated the two germline ends. The CDR3 totals 16 residues. Germline V gene data show CDR1 as MGHRA and CDR2 as YSYEKL. The DNA for the CDR3 is TGCGCCAGCAGCCAAGAGCCGTGGAACAGGCACTATGGCTACACCTTC. Its translation is CASSQEPWNRHYGYTF.

This clonotype occurred many times. This sequence joins TRBV5-1 and TRBJ2-7, with 9 bases fitting TRBD2. Trimming removed 3 bases from V and 1 base from J; junction bases left unmatched: 8. Germline values: CDR1 SGHRS, CDR2 YFSETQ. The CDR3 has 16 residues. DNA for the CDR3: TGCGCCAGCAGCTCATATAGCGGGAGTAATTCCTACGAGCAGTACTTC. Translation gives CASSSYSGSNSYEQYF.

This clonotype has ten or more counts. The genes are TRBV5-1 and TRBJ2-5; possible D gene TRBD2, 5 bases. Trimming took 2 bases from V and 5 from J, leaving 13 bases between them. The CDR3 consists of 14 residues. Germline V gives CDR1 SGHRS, CDR2 YFSETQ. CDR3 protein: CASSFLSGGETQYF. The CDR3 DNA is TGCGCCAGCAGCTTTCTGTCTGGCGGGGAGACCCAGTACTTC.

This clonotype was recorded at least ten times. The chain employs TRBV5-1 and TRBJ1-1; 8 nucleotides match TRBD1. CDR1 is SGHRS and CDR2 is YFSETQ in the germline V gene. The CDR3 totals 18 residues. The V gene end was trimmed by 2 bases and the J gene end by 3 bases; junction bases not matched to a gene: 15. The CDR3 region is CASSLGDRLVLRDTEAFF. Written as DNA, the CDR3 is TGCGCCAGCAGCTTAGGGGACAGGCTGGTTCTTAGGGACACTGAAGCTTTCTTT.

The CDR3 loop reads CASSSRTSPAAQYF. The CDR3 bases are TGTGCCAGCTCATCTAGGACTAGCCCGGCGGCGCAGTATTTT. V usage is TRBV18 and J usage is TRBJ2-3, with TRBD2 matching 8 bases. The CDR3 is 14 amino acids. Germline CDR1 reads KGHSH; CDR2 reads LQKENI. V was clipped by 5 bases and J by 10 bases; unmatched bases: 11.

Ten or more counts support this clonotype. CDR3 bases: TGTGCCATCAGCGCAGGACAGAGAAGCACAGATACGCAGTATTTT. Its protein is CAISAGQRSTDTQYF. The J gene is TRBJ2-3, the V gene TRBV10-3; D is possibly TRBD1 (6 bases). Germline V gene lookup returns CDR1 ENHRY and CDR2 SYGVKD. CDR3 size: 15 residues. Deletions cut 6 bases from V and 0 bases from J, with 13 bases between.

The rearrangement links TRBV28 to TRBJ2-4; 7 bases are a match to TRBD2. This CDR3 spans 15 amino acids. The germline gives CDR1 MDHEN, CDR2 SYDVKM. With 6 bases clipped from V and 5 bases from J, the junction kept 10 bases outside the gene matches. This CDR3 is CASRRTSAGENIQYF. The CDR3 nucleotides read TGTGCCAGCAGACGAACTAGCGCGGGCGAAAACATTCAGTACTTC. Complete variable domain (other parts from reference TRBV28 and TRBJ2-4): DVKVTQSSRYLVKRTGEKVFLECVQDMDHENMFWYRQDPGLGLRLIYFSYDVKMKEKGDIPEGYSVSREKKERFSLILESASTNQTSMYLCASRRTSAGENIQYFGAGTRLSVL.

This clonotype came up many times. The chain combines TRBV20-1 with TRBJ1-5; D is unresolved. The length of the CDR3 is 14 residues. Trimming took off 3 bases at V and 4 bases at J, with 13 bases between the two ends. Germline V gene lookup returns CDR1 DFQATT and CDR2 SNEGSKA (reference sequence). CDR3: CSASSGIANQPQHF. DNA for the CDR3: TGCAGTGCTAGCTCCGGGATTGCGAATCAGCCCCAGCATTTT.

There are many counts of this clonotype. The V and J genes are TRBV6-5 and TRBJ1-4; possible D gene TRBD1, 6 bases. V lost 0 bases and J lost 13, with 12 bases in between. Germline CDR1 is MNHEY and CDR2 is SVGAGI. This CDR3 spans 13 amino acids. The CDR3 DNA sequence: TGTGCCAGCAGTTACTCGAGGGGGGCGATACTGTTTTTT. This encodes CASSYSRGAILFF.

This clonotype has more than one count but fewer than ten. The V gene is TRBV20-1, the J gene TRBJ2-4; 9 bases are a match to TRBD1. V lost 3 bases, J lost 7 bases, and 1 base stayed unmatched. The CDR3 runs 12 residues. CDR1 is DFQATT, CDR2 SNEGSKA, per germline (reference sequence). DNA of the CDR3: TGCAGTGCTAGGGACAGGGGTAACATTCAGTACTTC. Its protein product is CSARDRGNIQYF.

J is TRBJ2-1 and V is TRBV12-3 or TRBV12-4, with TRBD2 matching 16 bases. The CDR3 length is 16 residues. The V and J ends lost 6 bases and 6 bases, in that order; junction bases with no gene match: 5. CDR3 region: CASSKGLAGGPNEQFF. The CDR3 region has the DNA TGTGCCAGCAGCAAGGGACTAGCGGGAGGGCCCAATGAGCAGTTCTTC.